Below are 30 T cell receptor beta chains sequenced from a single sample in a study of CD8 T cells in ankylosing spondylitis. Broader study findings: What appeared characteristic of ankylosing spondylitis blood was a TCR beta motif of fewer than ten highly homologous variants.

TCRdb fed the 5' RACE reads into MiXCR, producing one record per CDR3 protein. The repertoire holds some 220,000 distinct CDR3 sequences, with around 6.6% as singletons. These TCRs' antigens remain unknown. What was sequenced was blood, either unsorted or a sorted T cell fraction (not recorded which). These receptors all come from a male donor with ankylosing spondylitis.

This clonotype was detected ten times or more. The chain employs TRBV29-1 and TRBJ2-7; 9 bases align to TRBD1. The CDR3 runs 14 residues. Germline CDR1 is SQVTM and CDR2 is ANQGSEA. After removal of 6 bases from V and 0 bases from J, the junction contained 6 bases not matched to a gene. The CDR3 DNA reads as TGCAGCGTGGCCGGGACAGGGAGCTCCTACGAGCAGTACTTC. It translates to CSVAGTGSSYEQYF.

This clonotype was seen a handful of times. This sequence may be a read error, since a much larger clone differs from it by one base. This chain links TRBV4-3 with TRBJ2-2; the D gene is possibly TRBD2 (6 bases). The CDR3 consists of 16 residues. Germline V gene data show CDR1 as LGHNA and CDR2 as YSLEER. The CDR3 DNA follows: TGCGCCAGCAGCAAAGAAACGGGACTTCCGGGCGGGGAGCTGTTTTTT. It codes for CASSKETGLPGGELFF.

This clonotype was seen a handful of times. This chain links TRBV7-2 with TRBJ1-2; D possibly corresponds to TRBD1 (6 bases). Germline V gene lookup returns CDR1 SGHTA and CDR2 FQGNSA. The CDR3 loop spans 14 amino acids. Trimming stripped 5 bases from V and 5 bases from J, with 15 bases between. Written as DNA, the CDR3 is TGTGCCAGCAGCCTAGACGACAGGTGGTATGGCTACACCTTC. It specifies CASSLDDRWYGYTF.

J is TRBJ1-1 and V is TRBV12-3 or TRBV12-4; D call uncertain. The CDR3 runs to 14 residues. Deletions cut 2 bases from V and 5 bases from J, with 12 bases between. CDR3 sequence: CASSLRPGGTEAFF. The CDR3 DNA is TGTGCCAGCAGTTTACGTCCGGGTGGGACTGAAGCTTTCTTT.

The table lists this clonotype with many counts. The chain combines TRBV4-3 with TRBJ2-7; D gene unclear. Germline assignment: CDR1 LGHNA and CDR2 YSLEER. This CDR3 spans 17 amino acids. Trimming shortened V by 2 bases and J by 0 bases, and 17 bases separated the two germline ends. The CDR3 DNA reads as TGCGCCAGCAGCCAACTTTACCCAGGTCAGAGCTCCTACGAGCAGTACTTC. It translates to CASSQLYPGQSSYEQYF.

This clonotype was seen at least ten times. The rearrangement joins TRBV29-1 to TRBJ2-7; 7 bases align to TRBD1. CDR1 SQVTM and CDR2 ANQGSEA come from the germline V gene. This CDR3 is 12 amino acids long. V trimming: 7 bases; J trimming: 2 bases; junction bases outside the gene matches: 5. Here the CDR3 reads CSGRQGAYEQYF. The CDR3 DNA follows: TGCAGCGGGCGACAGGGCGCCTACGAGCAGTACTTC.

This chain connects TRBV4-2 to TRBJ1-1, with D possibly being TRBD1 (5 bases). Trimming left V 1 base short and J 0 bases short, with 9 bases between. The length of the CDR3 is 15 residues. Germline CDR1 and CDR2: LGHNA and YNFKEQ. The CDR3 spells CASSQGQPMNTEAFF. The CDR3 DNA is TGTGCCAGCAGCCAAGGACAGCCCATGAACACTGAAGCTTTCTTT.

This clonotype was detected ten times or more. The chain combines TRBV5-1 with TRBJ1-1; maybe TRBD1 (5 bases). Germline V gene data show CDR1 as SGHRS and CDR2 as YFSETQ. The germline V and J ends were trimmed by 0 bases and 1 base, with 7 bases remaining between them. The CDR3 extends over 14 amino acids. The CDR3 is CASSLGQRNTEAFF. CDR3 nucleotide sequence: TGCGCCAGCAGCTTGGGACAGAGGAACACTGAAGCTTTCTTT.

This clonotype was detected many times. CDR3 loop: CASSFGRLNYGYTF. Written as DNA, the CDR3 is TGTGCCAGCAGTTTCGGCAGATTAAACTATGGCTACACCTTC. This chain connects TRBV12-3 or TRBV12-4 to TRBJ1-2; no reliable D call. The CDR3 has 14 amino acids. The ends were cut back, 3 bases at V and 2 bases at J, with 10 bases in the middle.

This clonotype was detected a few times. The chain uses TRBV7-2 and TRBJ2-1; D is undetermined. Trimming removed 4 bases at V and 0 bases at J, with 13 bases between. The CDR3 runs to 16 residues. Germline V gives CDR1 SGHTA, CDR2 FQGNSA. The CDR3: CASSSWGISSYNEQFF. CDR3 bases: TGTGCCAGCAGCTCCTGGGGAATCAGCTCCTACAATGAGCAGTTCTTC.

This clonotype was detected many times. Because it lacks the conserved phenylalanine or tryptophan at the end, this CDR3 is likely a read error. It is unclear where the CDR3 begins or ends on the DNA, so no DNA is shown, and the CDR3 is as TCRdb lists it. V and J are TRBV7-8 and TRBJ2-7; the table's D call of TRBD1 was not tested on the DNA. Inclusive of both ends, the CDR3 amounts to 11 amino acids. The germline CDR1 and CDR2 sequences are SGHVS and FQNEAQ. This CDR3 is CASSHGQGLWI.

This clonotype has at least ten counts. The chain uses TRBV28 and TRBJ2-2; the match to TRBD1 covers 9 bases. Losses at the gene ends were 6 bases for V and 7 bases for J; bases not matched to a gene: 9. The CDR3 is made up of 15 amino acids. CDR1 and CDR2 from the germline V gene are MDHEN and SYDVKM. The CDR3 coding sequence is TGTGCCAGCAGCCCGGACAGGGGATCCTACGGGGAGCTGTTTTTT. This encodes CASSPDRGSYGELFF.

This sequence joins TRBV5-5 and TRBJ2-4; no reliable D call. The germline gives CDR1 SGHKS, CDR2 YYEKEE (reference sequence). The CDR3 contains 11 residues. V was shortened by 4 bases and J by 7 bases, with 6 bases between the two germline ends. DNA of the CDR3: TGTGCCAGCAGCGAGAAGAACATTCAGTACTTC. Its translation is CASSEKNIQYF.

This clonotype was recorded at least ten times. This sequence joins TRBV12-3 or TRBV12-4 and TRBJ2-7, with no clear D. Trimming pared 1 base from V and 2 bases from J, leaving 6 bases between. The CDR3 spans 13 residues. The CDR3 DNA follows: TGTGCCAGCAGTTTAGGGGCTACCTACGAGCAGTACTTC. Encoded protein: CASSLGATYEQYF.

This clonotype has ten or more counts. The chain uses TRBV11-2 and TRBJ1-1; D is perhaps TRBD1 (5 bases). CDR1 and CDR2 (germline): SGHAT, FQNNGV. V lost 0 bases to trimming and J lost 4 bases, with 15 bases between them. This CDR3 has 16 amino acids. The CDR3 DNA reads TGTGCCAGCAGCTTAGATCCCCGACAGAGAAGCACTGAAGCTTTCTTT. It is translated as CASSLDPRQRSTEAFF.

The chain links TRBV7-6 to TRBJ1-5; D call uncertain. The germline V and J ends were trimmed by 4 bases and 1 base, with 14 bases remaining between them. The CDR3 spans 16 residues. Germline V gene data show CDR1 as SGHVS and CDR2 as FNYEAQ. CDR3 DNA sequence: TGTGCCAGCAGCTCAGCCCCGGTGGGGAGCAATCAGCCCCAGCATTTT. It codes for CASSSAPVGSNQPQHF.

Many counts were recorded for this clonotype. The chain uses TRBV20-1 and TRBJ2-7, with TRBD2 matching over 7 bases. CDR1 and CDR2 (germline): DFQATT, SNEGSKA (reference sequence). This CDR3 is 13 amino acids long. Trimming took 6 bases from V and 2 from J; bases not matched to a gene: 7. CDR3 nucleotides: TGCAGTGCGTGGCACGCGGGGGCCTACGAGCAGTACTTC. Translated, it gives CSAWHAGAYEQYF.

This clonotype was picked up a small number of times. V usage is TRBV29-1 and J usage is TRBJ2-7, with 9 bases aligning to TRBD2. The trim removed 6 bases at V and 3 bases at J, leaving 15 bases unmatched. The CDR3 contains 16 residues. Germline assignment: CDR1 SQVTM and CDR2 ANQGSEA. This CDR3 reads CSVQKPGTSFIYEQYF. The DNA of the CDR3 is TGCAGCGTACAGAAACCCGGGACTAGCTTTATCTACGAGCAGTACTTC.

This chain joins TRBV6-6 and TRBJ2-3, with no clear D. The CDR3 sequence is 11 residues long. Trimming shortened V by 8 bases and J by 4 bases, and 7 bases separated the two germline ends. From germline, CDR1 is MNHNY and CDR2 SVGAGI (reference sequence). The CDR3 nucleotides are TGTGCCAGCGTCCTCGCAGATACGCAGTATTTT. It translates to CASVLADTQYF.

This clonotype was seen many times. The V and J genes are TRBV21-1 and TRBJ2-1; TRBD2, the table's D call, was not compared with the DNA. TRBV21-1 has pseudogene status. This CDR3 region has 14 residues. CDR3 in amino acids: CATTGGSKCYEQFF. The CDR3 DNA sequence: TGTGCCACCACTGGAGGGAGTAAGTGCTATGAGCAGTTCTTC.

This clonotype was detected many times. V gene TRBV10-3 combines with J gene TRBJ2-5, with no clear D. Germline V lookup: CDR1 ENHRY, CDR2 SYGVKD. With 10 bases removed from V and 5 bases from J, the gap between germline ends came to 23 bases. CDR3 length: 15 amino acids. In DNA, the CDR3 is TGTGCCACTGCAGAGAGAGGTGACTCCGGGGAGACCCAGTACTTC. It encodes CATAERGDSGETQYF.

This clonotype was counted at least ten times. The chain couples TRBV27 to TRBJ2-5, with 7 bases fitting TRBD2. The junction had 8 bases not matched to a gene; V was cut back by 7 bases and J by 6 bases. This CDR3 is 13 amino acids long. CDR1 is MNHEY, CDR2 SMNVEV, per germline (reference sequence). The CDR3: CASTTAGGKTQYF. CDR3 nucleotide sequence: TGTGCCAGCACCACGGCCGGGGGGAAGACCCAGTACTTC.

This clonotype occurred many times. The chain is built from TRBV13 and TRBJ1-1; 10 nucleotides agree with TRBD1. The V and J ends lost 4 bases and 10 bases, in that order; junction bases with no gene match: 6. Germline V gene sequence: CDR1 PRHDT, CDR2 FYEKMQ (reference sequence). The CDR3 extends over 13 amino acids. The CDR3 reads CASSYDRGLRAFF. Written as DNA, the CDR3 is TGTGCCAGCAGCTACGACAGGGGGCTTAGAGCTTTCTTT.

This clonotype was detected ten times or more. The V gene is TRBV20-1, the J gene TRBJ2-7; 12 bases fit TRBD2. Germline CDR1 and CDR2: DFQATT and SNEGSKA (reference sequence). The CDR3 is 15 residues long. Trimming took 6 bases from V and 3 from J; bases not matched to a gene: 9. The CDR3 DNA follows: TGCAGTGCAAACCGATGGACTAGCGGGGACTACGAGCAGTACTTC. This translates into CSANRWTSGDYEQYF.

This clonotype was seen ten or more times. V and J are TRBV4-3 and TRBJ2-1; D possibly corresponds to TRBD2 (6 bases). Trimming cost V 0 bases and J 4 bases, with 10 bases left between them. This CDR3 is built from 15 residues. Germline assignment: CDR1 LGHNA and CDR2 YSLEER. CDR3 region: CASSQERGLYNEQFF. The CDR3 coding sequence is TGCGCCAGCAGCCAAGAACGGGGGTTGTACAATGAGCAGTTCTTC.

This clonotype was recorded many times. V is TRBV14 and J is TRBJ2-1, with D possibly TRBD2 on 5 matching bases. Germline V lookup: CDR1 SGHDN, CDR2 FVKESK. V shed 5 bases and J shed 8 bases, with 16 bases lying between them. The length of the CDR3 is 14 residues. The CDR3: CASSSGLTRHEQFF. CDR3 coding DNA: TGTGCCAGCAGCTCAGGACTGACACGGCATGAGCAGTTCTTC.

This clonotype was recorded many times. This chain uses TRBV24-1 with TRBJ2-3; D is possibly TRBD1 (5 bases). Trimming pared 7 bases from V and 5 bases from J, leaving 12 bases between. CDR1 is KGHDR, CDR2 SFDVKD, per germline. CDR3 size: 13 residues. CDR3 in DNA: TGTGCCACCAGCAGGGTTCAGGGAGATACGCAGTATTTT. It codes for CATSRVQGDTQYF.

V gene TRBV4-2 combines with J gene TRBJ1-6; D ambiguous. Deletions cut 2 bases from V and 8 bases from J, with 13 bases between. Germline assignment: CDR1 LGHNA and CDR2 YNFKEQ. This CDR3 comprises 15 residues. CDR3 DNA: TGTGCCAGCAGCCAACGTCGTCAGAGTTATTCACCCCTCCACTTT. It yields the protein CASSQRRQSYSPLHF.

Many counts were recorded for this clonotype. The CDR3 coding sequence is TGCAGCGTTGAGAGTGTTTTTAGCTTGGTTGGCAATGAGCAGTTCTTC. Translated: CSVESVFSLVGNEQFF. This chain uses TRBV29-1 with TRBJ2-1; D is unresolved. This CDR3 region has 16 residues. Per the germline V gene, CDR1 is SQVTM and CDR2 is ANQGSEA. Trimming pared 3 bases from V and 6 bases from J, leaving 21 bases between.

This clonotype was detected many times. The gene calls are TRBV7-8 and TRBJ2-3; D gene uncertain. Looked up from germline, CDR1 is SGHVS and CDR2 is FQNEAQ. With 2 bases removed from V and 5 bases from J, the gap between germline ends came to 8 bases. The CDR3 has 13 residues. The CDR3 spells CASSLHLGDTQYF. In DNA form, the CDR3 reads TGTGCCAGCAGCTTACACTTGGGAGATACGCAGTATTTT.